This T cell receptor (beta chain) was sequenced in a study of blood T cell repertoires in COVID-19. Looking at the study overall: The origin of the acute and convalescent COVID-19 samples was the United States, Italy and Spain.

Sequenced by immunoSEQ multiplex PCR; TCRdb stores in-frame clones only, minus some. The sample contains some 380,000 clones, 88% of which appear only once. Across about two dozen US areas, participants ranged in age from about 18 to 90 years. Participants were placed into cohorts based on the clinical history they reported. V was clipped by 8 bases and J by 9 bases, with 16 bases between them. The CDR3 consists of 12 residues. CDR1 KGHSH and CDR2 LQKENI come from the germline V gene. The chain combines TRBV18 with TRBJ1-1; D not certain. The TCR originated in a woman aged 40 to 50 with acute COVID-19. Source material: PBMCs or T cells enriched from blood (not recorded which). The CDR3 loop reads CASQSEDKKAFF. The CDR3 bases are TGTGCCAGCCAATCCGAGGATAAGAAAGCTTTCTTT.